Listed here is a single TCR beta chain. The antigen remains unidentified. At the Johns Hopkins FTIC core, DNA taken from cultured CD4+ T cells was sequenced by way of the Oncomine TCR Beta short-read assay. Each CDR3 protein is one row after TCRdb ran MiXCR on the PCR reads. Counted here are 20,000 to 25,000 distinct CDR3 sequences, around two fifths occurring once; the ten biggest clones make up approximately 19%. The entry originates in a study of vaccination and CD4 T cells after COVID-19. Study context: The authors used overlapping spike peptides from SARS-CoV-2, HCoV-NL63, HCoV-OC43 and HCoV-229E to stimulate cells.

The germline V gene encodes CDR1 KGHDR and CDR2 SFDVKD. The CDR3 has 15 residues. Trimming cost V 3 bases and J 1 base; bases outside gene matches: 4. The sample's treatment: roughly 10-day PBMC culture with coronavirus spike peptide pools or control peptides (ViraFEST assay). The study's findings and limits: In convalescent patients, a median about 90% of reactive clones appeared only post-vaccination.

The receptor was isolated from a human donor who received a COVID-19 vaccine. The chain joins TRBV24-1 to TRBJ2-5; TRBD1 matches at 7 bases. Here the sequenced sample was CD4+ T cells from blood, cultured in vitro, taken before SARS-CoV-2 vaccination. The CDR3 sequence: CATSDPRGPQETQYF. Here the CDR3 DNA reads TGTGCCACCAGTGATCCGAGGGGGCCCCAAGAGACCCAGTACTTC.